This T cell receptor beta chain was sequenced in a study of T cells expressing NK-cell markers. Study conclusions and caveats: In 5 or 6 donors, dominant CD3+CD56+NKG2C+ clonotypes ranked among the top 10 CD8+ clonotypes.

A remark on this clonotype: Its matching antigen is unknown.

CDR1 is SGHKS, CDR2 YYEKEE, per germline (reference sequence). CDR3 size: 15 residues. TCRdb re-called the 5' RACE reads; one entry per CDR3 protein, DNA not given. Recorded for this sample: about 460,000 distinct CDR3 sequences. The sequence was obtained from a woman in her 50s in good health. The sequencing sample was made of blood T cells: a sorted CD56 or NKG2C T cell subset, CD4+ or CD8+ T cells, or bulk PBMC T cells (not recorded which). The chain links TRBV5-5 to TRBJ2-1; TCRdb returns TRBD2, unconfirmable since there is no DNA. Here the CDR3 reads CASSLASGSYNEQFF.